The source of this T cell receptor beta chain is a study of blood T cell repertoires in COVID-19. Method: immunoSEQ multiplex PCR; TCRdb's copy keeps in-frame clones and lacks some. The profile shows under 200,000 clones, approximately 82% of them singletons. V shed 4 bases and J 6 bases; nucleotides not matched to a gene: 9. CDR1 and CDR2 from the germline V gene are LNHDA and SQIVND (reference sequence). The CDR3 is made up of 16 amino acids. The receptor was isolated from a woman aged 55-70 years with acute COVID-19. The sequencing input was PBMCs or T cells enriched from blood (not recorded which). V and J are TRBV19 and TRBJ2-2; 9 bases align to TRBD2. In DNA, the CDR3 is TGTGCCAGTAGTAAGGGACTAGCCGTTAGGGCCGGGGAGCTGTTTTTT. Amino acid sequence: CASSKGLAVRAGELFF.